This T cell receptor beta chain was identified in a study of prognosis after radiotherapy for stage I lung cancer. Whole-study context: Patients with non-small cell lung cancer were all judged medically inoperable. Not a single patient was given any concurrent therapy alongside stereotactic body radiotherapy, also referred to as SBRT. The study recorded distant metastases in a few patients (median about seven months) after radiotherapy and no significant progression in 15. Study results and caveats: There was a fall in unique TCR clone counts after stereotactic body radiation therapy, median 10,088 versus 6,861.

As for this clonotype: The target antigen is unknown.

Multiplex PCR, run in two rounds, amplified TCR beta CDR3 from genomic DNA. Primers specific to each TRBV and TRBJ gene were used in first-round PCR. TCRdb independently ran MiXCR on the multiplex PCR reads; one entry per CDR3 protein. The sample yields under 30,000 distinct CDR3 sequences, approximately 31% seen once. Trimming removed 6 bases from V and 1 base from J, with 15 bases in between. The germline V gene has CDR1 MDHEN and CDR2 SYDVKM. The CDR3 covers 15 residues. The chain uses TRBV28 and TRBJ2-5; D gene uncertain. The TCR originated in a donor of 50 years or more with non-small cell lung cancer. Material: PBMCs, obtained before or after stereotactic body radiation therapy (not recorded which). CDR3 region: CASSLSQYIQETQYF. In DNA form, the CDR3 reads TGTGCCAGCAGCTTAAGTCAGTATATCCAAGAGACCCAGTACTTC.